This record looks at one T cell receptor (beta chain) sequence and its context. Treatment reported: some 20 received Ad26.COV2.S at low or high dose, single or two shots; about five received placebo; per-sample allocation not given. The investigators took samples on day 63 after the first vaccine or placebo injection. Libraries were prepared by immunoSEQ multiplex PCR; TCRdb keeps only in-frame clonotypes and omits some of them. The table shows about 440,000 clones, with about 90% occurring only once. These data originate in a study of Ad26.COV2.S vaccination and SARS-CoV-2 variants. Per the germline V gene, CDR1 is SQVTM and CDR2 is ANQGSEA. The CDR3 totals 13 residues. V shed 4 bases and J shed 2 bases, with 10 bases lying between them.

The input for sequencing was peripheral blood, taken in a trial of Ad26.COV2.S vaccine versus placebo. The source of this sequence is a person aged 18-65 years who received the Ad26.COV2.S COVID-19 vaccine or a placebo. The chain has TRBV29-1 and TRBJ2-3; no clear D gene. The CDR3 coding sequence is TGCAGCGTTGGGTTTAGCCTCACAGATACGCAGTATTTT. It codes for CSVGFSLTDTQYF.